This T cell receptor beta chain was recorded in a study of blood T cell repertoires in COVID-19. Germline lookup yields CDR1 KGHSH and CDR2 LQKENI. Trimming took 0 bases from V and 13 from J, leaving 16 bases between them. This CDR3 contains 14 residues. Profiling relied on immunoSEQ multiplex PCR, and the TCRdb table lists in-frame clones only, not all of them. Here the sample spans 200,000 or so clones, roughly 84% being singletons. The sample taken for sequencing was peripheral blood. This TCR was recovered from a man aged 45-60 years who had recovered from COVID-19. The chain recombines TRBV18 with TRBJ2-1; no firm D call. Here the CDR3 reads CASSPPLRISRQFF. CDR3 DNA: TGTGCCAGCTCACCACCTCTCCGGATTAGCCGACAGTTCTTC.